This is a list of T cell receptor beta chains from one sample in a study of Ad26.COV2.S vaccination and SARS-CoV-2 variants. Assay: immunoSEQ multiplex PCR; the TCRdb copy retains only in-frame clones and omits some. The table includes about 370,000 clones, around nine tenths detected once. The sample consisted of peripheral blood, taken in a trial of Ad26.COV2.S vaccine versus placebo. The source of these receptors is a person aged 18-65 years who received the Ad26.COV2.S COVID-19 vaccine or a placebo. Each CDR3 is given with its conserved first and last residue. The order of the fields is V gene, D gene, clone size, J gene, CDR3 protein, CDR3 DNA. The D gene is left open where the match is weak. Only some rows state a clone size, as once, few, many or a class for expanded clones.

TRBV4-2	-	-	TRBJ1-3	CASSHQTGSGNTIYF	TGTGCCAGCAGCCACCAGACAGGCTCTGGAAACACCATATATTTT
TRBV2	-	once	TRBJ2-4	CASRDRTGSGKNIQYF	TGTGCCAGCAGGGACCGTACAGGGTCGGGCAAAAACATTCAGTACTTC
TRBV7-8	-	-	TRBJ1-5	CASSWGFWVPRHSNQPQHF	TGTGCCAGCAGCTGGGGATTTTGGGTACCACGACATAGCAATCAGCCCCAGCATTTT
TRBV27	-	-	TRBJ2-7	CASSSSPPPSSYEQYF	TGTGCCAGCAGTTCCTCCCCCCCGCCTAGCTCCTACGAGCAGTACTTC
TRBV28	-	-	TRBJ2-3	CASSPLSITDTQYF	TGTGCCAGCAGCCCTCTTTCTATCACAGATACGCAGTATTTT
TRBV21-1	-	-	TRBJ2-3	CASSSPPSAAGPDTQYF	TGTGCCAGCAGCTCCCCCCCGTCCGCCGCAGGACCAGATACGCAGTATTTT
TRBV2	-	-	TRBJ1-5	CASSGLGKQPQHF	TGTGCCAGCAGTGGGTTGGGCAAGCAGCCCCAGCATTTT
TRBV9	-	-	TRBJ2-1	CASSVRGTHEQFF	TGTGCCAGCAGCGTAAGGGGAACCCATGAGCAGTTCTTC
TRBV28	-	-	TRBJ1-5	CASGARDQPQHF	TGTGCCAGCGGGGCGAGGGACCAGCCCCAGCATTTT
TRBV6-4	-	-	TRBJ1-1	CASSSDRNTEAFF	TGTGCCAGCAGTTCCGACAGGAACACTGAAGCTTTCTTT
TRBV7-2	TRBD2	-	TRBJ2-7	CASTWGLAGGLGIYEQYF	TGTGCCAGCACCTGGGGACTAGCGGGAGGTCTCGGTATCTACGAGCAGTACTTC
TRBV7-8	-	-	TRBJ1-2	CASSLGGRGAGRGYTF	TGTGCCAGCAGCTTAGGGGGACGGGGTGCGGGGAGAGGCTACACCTTC
TRBV9	-	-	TRBJ2-5	CASARLEGETQYF	TGTGCCAGCGCCCGACTAGAGGGGGAGACCCAGTACTTC
TRBV7-8	-	-	TRBJ2-7	CASSLGRDSYEQYF	TGTGCCAGCAGCCTCGGGAGAGATTCCTACGAGCAGTACTTC
TRBV5-1	-	-	TRBJ1-1	CASSSGPVNTEAFF	TGCGCCAGCAGCTCGGGACCGGTGAACACTGAAGCTTTCTTT
TRBV5-6	TRBD2	-	TRBJ2-3	CASSPGGGTDTQYF	TGTGCCAGCAGCCCGGGAGGCGGCACAGATACGCAGTATTTT
TRBV3-1/TRBV3-2	-	many	TRBJ2-5	CASSQETQYF	TGTGCCAGCAGCCAAGAGACCCAGTACTTC
TRBV2	TRBD2	-	TRBJ2-7	CAIRAGVSYEQYF	TGTGCCATCCGAGCGGGGGTAAGCTACGAGCAGTACTTC
TRBV15	-	-	TRBJ1-4	CATSRDFRTTSTNEKLFF	TGTGCCACCAGCAGAGACTTCCGGACAACATCAACTAATGAAAAACTGTTTTTT
TRBV10-1	TRBD1	-	TRBJ1-1	CASRSDRGETEAFF	TGCGCCAGCAGGTCGGACAGGGGTGAGACTGAAGCTTTCTTT
TRBV28	TRBD2	-	TRBJ2-5	CASRMGAGDQETQYF	TGTGCCAGCAGGATGGGAGCGGGGGACCAAGAGACCCAGTACTTC
TRBV7-9	TRBD1	-	TRBJ1-2	CASSTDRWGYTF	TGTGCCAGCAGCACGGACAGGTGGGGCTACACCTTC
TRBV6-5	TRBD1	-	TRBJ1-1	CAGTGVTEAFF	TGTGCCGGGACAGGGGTCACTGAAGCTTTCTTT
TRBV2	TRBD1	-	TRBJ1-2	CASRDRANDYGYTF	TGTGCCAGCAGAGACAGGGCAAACGACTATGGCTACACCTTC
TRBV18	-	once	TRBJ1-2	CASSPTDSSANYGYTF	TGTGCCAGCTCACCAACCGACAGTTCAGCTAACTATGGCTACACCTTC
TRBV2	TRBD1	-	TRBJ2-5	CASSGTGGRGSQYF	TGTGCCAGCAGTGGGACAGGGGGGAGGGGGTCCCAGTACTTC
TRBV10-2	TRBD1	few	TRBJ1-6	CASSETTGYSPLHF	TGCGCCAGCAGTGAAACGACAGGGTATTCACCCCTCCACTTT
TRBV28	-	-	TRBJ1-3	CASSRGGSGNTIYF	TGTGCCAGCAGCCGCGGGGGCTCTGGAAACACCATATATTTT
TRBV6-5	-	-	TRBJ1-5	CASSSLSNQPQHF	TGTGCCAGCAGTTCCCTTAGCAATCAGCCCCAGCATTTT
TRBV5-1	TRBD2	-	TRBJ2-4	CASSLREGEKNIQYF	TGCGCCAGCAGCTTGCGGGAGGGCGAAAAAAACATTCAGTACTTC
TRBV6-1	TRBD1	-	TRBJ1-2	CASSGDRDRGMSYGYTF	TGTGCCAGCAGTGGGGATCGGGACAGGGGTATGAGCTATGGCTACACCTTC
TRBV4-1	-	once	TRBJ2-2	CASSQFSRGSYTGELFF	TGCGCCAGCAGCCAATTCAGCAGGGGCAGCTATACCGGGGAGCTGTTTTTT
TRBV5-6	-	-	TRBJ2-3	CASSLAGTAPSTDTQYF	TGTGCCAGCAGCTTGGCCGGGACGGCCCCTAGCACAGATACGCAGTATTTT
TRBV2	TRBD2	-	TRBJ2-5	CASSEGGTSGRFTETQYF	TGTGCCAGCAGTGAAGGAGGGACTAGCGGGAGATTTACGGAGACCCAGTACTTC
TRBV7-2	TRBD1	-	TRBJ1-2	CASSSPTGGTPNYGYTF	TGTGCCAGCAGCTCCCCGACAGGGGGGACTCCTAACTATGGCTACACCTTC
TRBV5-1	TRBD2	-	TRBJ2-3	CASSLGLAGSPPASDTQYF	TGCGCCAGCAGCTTGGGACTAGCGGGTTCCCCCCCCGCCTCAGATACGCAGTATTTT
TRBV6-2/TRBV6-3	TRBD2	-	TRBJ2-7	CASSYSPGGSLYEQYF	TGTGCCAGCAGTTACTCCCCGGGGGGGTCCCTCTACGAGCAGTACTTC
TRBV5-4	-	-	TRBJ2-3	CASSLAGERDTQYF	TGTGCCAGCAGCTTAGCAGGGGAGAGAGATACGCAGTATTTT
TRBV3-1/TRBV3-2	-	-	TRBJ2-7	CASSPRTQGLYEQYF	TGTGCCAGCAGCCCCCGGACCCAAGGGCTATACGAGCAGTACTTC
TRBV28	TRBD1	-	TRBJ1-5	CASSLAGGGNQPQHF	TGTGCCAGCAGTTTAGCAGGGGGCGGGAATCAGCCCCAGCATTTT
TRBV5-1	-	-	TRBJ2-2	CASTPVGAGELFF	TGCGCCAGCACTCCTGTGGGAGCCGGGGAGCTGTTTTTT
TRBV2	-	-	TRBJ2-5	CASSGRQETQYF	TGTGCCAGCAGTGGCAGGCAAGAGACCCAGTACTTC
TRBV5-1	-	-	TRBJ2-2	CASRTRLELFF	TGCGCCAGCCGGACTCGATTGGAGCTGTTTTTT
TRBV28	-	-	TRBJ2-7	CASSRWAGLEEQYF	TGTGCCAGCAGTCGCTGGGCGGGGCTGGAAGAGCAGTACTTC
TRBV9	-	few	TRBJ1-3	CASSDGNTIYF	TGTGCCAGCAGCGACGGAAACACCATATATTTT
TRBV6-1	-	-	TRBJ2-1	CASSENWNEQFF	TGTGCCAGCAGTGAAAACTGGAATGAGCAGTTCTTC
TRBV6-5	-	-	TRBJ2-3	CAVSLGRDTDTQYF	TGTGCCGTCTCTCTCGGGCGGGATACAGATACGCAGTATTTT
TRBV12-3/TRBV12-4	-	-	TRBJ1-4	CASSFGQNEKLFF	TGTGCCAGCAGTTTCGGGCAGAATGAAAAACTGTTTTTT
TRBV27	-	-	TRBJ2-1	CASSTLNPGSSYNEQFF	TGTGCCAGCAGTACCCTCAACCCCGGGAGCTCCTACAATGAGCAGTTCTTC
TRBV19	-	-	TRBJ2-1	CASGSLYNEQFF	TGTGCCAGCGGGAGCCTCTACAATGAGCAGTTCTTC
TRBV4-1	TRBD1	-	TRBJ2-2	CASSSGQGYTGELFF	TGCGCCAGCAGTTCGGGACAGGGGTACACCGGGGAGCTGTTTTTT
TRBV6-6	-	once	TRBJ1-4	CASMRGSNEKLFF	TGTGCCAGCATGCGGGGCAGTAATGAAAAACTGTTTTTT
TRBV19	-	once	TRBJ2-1	CASRRRERVGEQFF	TGTGCCAGTAGGCGACGCGAAAGGGTCGGAGAGCAGTTCTTC